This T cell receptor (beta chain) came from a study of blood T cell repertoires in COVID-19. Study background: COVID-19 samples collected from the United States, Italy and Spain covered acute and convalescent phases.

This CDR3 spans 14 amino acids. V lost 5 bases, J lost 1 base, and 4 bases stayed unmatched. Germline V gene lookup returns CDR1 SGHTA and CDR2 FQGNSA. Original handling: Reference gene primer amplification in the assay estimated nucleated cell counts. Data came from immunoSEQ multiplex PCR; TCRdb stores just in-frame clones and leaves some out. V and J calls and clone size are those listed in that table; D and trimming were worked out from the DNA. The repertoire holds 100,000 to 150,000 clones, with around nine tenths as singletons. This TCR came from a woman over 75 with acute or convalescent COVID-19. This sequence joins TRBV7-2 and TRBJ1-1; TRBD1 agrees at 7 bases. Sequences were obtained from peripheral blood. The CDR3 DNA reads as TGTGCCAGCAGCCCCCGACAGGGGAACACTGAAGCTTTCTTT. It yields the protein CASSPRQGNTEAFF.